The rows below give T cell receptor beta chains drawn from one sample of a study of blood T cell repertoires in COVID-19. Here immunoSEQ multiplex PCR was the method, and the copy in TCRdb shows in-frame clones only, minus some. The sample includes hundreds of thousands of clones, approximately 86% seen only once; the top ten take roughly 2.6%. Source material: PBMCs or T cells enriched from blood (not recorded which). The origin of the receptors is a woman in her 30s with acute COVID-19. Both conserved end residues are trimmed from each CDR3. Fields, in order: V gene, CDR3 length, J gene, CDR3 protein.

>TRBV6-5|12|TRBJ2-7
ASTEGAGPSEQY
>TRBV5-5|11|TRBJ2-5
ASSQALQETQY
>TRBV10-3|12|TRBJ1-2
AISESDREGGYT
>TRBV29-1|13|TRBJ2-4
SVEERGAAGNIQY
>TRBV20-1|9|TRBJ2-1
SRQGYNEQF
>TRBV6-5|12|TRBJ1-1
ASSYGSTNTEAF
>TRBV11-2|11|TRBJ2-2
ASGGLVTGELF
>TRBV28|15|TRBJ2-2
ASTTADGGSNTGELF
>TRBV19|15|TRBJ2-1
ASTRTTGVSTYNEQF
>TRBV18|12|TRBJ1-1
ASSPPAGGTEAF
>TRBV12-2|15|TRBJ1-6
ASRPRGQPHYNSPLH
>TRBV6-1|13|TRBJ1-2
ASSERNRGLYGYT
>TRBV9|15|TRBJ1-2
ASSVGGPNGLNYGYT
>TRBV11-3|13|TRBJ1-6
ASSFAGPGDSPLH
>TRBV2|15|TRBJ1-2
ASSVLVLAISGYGYT
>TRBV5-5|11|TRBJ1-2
ASSSGIDYGYT
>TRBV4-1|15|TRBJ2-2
ASSRDGRGVYTGELF
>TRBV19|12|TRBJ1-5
ASSPGGGGQPQH
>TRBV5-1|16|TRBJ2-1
ASSAGTSGGAVYNEQF
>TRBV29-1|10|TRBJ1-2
SVDRGASGYT
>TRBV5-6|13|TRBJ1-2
ASSLALGAHYGYT
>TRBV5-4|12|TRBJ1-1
ASSGRKADTEAF
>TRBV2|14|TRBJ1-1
ASSKTGGAEGTEAF
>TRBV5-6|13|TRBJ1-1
ASSLVGGMNTEAF
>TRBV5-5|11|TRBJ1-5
ASSFSTNQPQH
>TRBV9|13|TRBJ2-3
ASSAIARGSDTQY
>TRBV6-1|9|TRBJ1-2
ASSLTGGYT
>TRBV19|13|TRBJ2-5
ASSIGGGEGETQY
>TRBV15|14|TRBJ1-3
ATSRETGRRGNTIY
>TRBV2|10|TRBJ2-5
AGGGTQETQY
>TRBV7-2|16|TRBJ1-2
ASSFLPGTGERAYGYT
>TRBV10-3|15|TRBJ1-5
AISGQGAGGGNQPQH
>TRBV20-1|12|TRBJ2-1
SASGGGAGNEQF
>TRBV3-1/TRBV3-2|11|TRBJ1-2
ASSQDRDSIYT
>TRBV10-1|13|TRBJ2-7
ASSPNSGGRYEQY
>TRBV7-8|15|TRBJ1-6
ASSLSDWNSYNSPLH
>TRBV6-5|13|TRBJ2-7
ASSYSGENSYEQY
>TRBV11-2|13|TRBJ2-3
ASSLDRGPGDTQY
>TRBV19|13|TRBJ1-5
ASSIQGDSNQPQH
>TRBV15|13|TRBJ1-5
ATSLTGTGNQPQH
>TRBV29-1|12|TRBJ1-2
SAVADMANYGYT
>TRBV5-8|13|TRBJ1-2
ASSDNRGLSLGYT
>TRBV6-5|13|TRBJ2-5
ASCRGREDQETQY
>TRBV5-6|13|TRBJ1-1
ASRFRTYGNTEAF
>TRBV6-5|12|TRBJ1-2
ASSYSAAAYGYT